This T cell receptor beta chain was documented in a study of OX40 agonist ivuxolimab in advanced cancers. Clones were read by immunoSEQ multiplex PCR, and TCRdb kept only the in-frame ones, dropping some. The table includes fewer than 15,000 clones, around 90% detected once. In its sample, this clone ranks as medium-sized (0.01 to 0.1%). The germline V gene has CDR1 LGHNA and CDR2 YNFKEQ. CDR3 length: 15 residues. Trimming took off 5 bases at V and 2 bases at J, with 16 bases between the two ends. This chain connects TRBV4-2 to TRBJ2-7, with TRBD2 as a possible D gene (7 bases). The sequence came from an adult with an advanced solid tumor such as melanoma, head and neck, liver or kidney cancer. The source was CD4+ or CD8+ T cells sorted from blood, collected in a trial of the OX40 agonist ivuxolimab. CDR3 coding DNA: TGTGCCAGCAGCTTACGGGGGGCCAGGGCCTACGAGCAGTACTTC. Residues: CASSLRGARAYEQYF.